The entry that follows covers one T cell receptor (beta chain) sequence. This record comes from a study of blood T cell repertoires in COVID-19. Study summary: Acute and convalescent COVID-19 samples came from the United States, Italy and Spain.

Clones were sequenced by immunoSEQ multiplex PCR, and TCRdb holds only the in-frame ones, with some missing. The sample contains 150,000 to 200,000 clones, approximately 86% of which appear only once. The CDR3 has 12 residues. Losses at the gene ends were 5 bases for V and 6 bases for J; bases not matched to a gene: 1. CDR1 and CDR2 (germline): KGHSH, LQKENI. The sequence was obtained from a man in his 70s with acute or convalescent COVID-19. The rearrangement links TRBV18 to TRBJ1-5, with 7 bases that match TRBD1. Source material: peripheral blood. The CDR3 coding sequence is TGTGCCAGCTCAGACAGGGCTCAGCCCCAGCATTTT. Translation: CASSDRAQPQHF.